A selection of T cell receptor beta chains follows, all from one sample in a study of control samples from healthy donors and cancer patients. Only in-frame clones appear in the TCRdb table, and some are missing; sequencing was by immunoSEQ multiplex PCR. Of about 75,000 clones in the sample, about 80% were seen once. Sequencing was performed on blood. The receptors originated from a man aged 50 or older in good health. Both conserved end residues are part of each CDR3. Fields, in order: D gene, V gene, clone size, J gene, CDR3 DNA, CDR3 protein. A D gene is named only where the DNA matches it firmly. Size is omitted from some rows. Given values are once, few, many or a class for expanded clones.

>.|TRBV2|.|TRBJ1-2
TGTGCCAGCGGGGACACTTCCTATGGCTACACCTTC
CASGDTSYGYTF
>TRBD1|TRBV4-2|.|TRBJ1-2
TGTGCCAGCAGCCAAGAAGCGGGACAGGGCCGGGGCTACACCTTC
CASSQEAGQGRGYTF
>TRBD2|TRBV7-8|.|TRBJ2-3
TGTGCCAGCAGCTTAGCGGAGTACAGGAGGGCTAGCGGGAGCACAGATACGCAGTATTTT
CASSLAEYRRASGSTDTQYF
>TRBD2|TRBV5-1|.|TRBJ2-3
TGCGCCAGCAGCTTGGGCGGGAGTCAAGATACGCAGTATTTT
CASSLGGSQDTQYF
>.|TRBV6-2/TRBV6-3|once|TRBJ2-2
TGTGCCAGCAGTTACAGGGGCCTCGCGGAGCTGTTTTTT
CASSYRGLAELFF
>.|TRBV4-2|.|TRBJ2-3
TGTGCCAGCAGCCAAGATCGGCGGATCACAGATACGCAGTATTTT
CASSQDRRITDTQYF
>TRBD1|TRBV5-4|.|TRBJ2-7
TGTGCCAGCAGCTTGACCAGGACAGGGGGGATCTACGAGCAGTACTTC
CASSLTRTGGIYEQYF
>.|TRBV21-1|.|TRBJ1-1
TGTGCCAGCAGCAAAAGCACGGAGCCGGGGGCGACTGAAGCTTTCTTT
CASSKSTEPGATEAFF
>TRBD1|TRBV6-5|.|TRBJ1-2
TGTGCCAGCAGGGAGACAGGGGCGGGCGGCTACACCTTC
CASRETGAGGYTF
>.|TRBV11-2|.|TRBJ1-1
TGTGCCAGCAGCTTATGGCGGGGGGATAGGACTGAAGCTTTCTTT
CASSLWRGDRTEAFF
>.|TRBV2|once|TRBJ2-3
TGTGCCAGCGGGCGAAGCGTTTCGACAGATACGCAGTATTTT
CASGRSVSTDTQYF
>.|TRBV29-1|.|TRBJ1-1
TGCAGCGTTGAGCCAGCCTGGAGGGCTAGTGAAGCTTTCTTT
CSVEPAWRASEAFF
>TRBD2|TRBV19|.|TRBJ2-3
TGTGCCAGTAGTACTGGGACTAACACAGATACGCAGTATTTT
CASSTGTNTDTQYF
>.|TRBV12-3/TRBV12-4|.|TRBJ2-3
TGTGCCAGCAGTTGGGGAACAGATACGCAGTATTTT
CASSWGTDTQYF
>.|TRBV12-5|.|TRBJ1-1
TGTGCTAGTGGTTTCTCGTGGTACACTGAAGCTTTCTTT
CASGFSWYTEAFF
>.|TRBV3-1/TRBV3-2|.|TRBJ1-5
TGTGCCAGCAGCCAAGCAGGGGGCAATCAGCCCCAGCATTTT
CASSQAGGNQPQHF
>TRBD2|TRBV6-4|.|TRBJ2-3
TGTGCCAGCAGTGACGACGGAGCGGGAGGTGTGGATACGCAGTATTTT
CASSDDGAGGVDTQYF
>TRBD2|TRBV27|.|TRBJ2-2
TGTGCCAGCAGTTTAGCGGGGGGCAACACCGGGGAGCTGTTTTTT
CASSLAGGNTGELFF
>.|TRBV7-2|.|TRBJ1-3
TGTGCCGCAAAATCACTATCACAGGATCTTGACACCATATATTTT
CAAKSLSQDLDTIYF
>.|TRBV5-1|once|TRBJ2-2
TGCGCCAGCAGCTTAGTGCGTGCGAACACCGGGGAGCTGTTTTTT
CASSLVRANTGELFF
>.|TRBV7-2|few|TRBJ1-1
TGTGCCAGCAGCAGAGACAGGAGGGACACTGAAGCTTTCTTT
CASSRDRRDTEAFF
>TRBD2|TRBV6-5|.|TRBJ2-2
TGTGCCAGCAGCCCACTAGCGGGCGGGGACGGGGAGCTGTTTTTT
CASSPLAGGDGELFF
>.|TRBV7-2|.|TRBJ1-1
TGTGCCAGCAGCTGGGATTCGGGCACTGAAGCTTTCTTT
CASSWDSGTEAFF
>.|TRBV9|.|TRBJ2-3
TGTGCCAGCAGCCTTGGGACTGCGGGGTTCACAGATACGCAGTATTTT
CASSLGTAGFTDTQYF
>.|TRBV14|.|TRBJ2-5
TGTGCCAGCAGCCAAGATTTGAGTGCTTGGGAGACCCAGTACTTC
CASSQDLSAWETQYF
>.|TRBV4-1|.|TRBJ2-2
TGCGCCAGCAGCCAAGGCCCCCTTGGGAGGAGGAACACCGGGGAGCTGTTTTTT
CASSQGPLGRRNTGELFF
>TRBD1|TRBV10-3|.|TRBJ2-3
TGTGCCATCAATGGACAGGCCGAAGATACGCAGTATTTT
CAINGQAEDTQYF
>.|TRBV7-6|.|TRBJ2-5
TGTGCCAGCAGCTTTGGAGCAGGGCGGCAAGAGACCCAGTACTTC
CASSFGAGRQETQYF
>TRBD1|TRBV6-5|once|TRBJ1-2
TGTGCCAGCAGAACCGACAGGGGAGTGAGTTATGGCTACACCTTC
CASRTDRGVSYGYTF
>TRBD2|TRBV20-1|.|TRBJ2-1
TGCAGTGCTAGTGGGGGGAGGGTAGTCAATGAGCAGTTCTTC
CSASGGRVVNEQFF
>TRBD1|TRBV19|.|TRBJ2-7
TGTGCCAGTAGTATGGACAGGATGAGCTCCTACGAGCAGTACTTC
CASSMDRMSSYEQYF
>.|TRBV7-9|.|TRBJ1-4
TGTGCCAGCAGCTTAGAACGGGTGCGGGAAAAACTGTTTTTT
CASSLERVREKLFF
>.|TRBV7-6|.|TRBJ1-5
TGTGCCAGCAGCCAACGACCAAATAGCAATCAGCCCCAGCATTTT
CASSQRPNSNQPQHF